This T cell receptor (beta chain) was captured in a study of identical twins. In TCRdb, the 5' RACE reads were re-called with MiXCR into one record per CDR3 protein. Among roughly 710,000 distinct CDR3 sequences, approximately 6% were seen once, and the ten largest hold about 1.8%. Study-wide points: Twins' surplus sharing was weaker for beta out-of-frame sequences. Whereas memory repertoires showed no such difference, abundant cord blood beta clonotypes carried fewer insertions. Shared out-of-frame alpha sequences (those common to twins) showed excess low generation probability.

This clonotype was observed many times. Its antigen is as yet unknown. In every case, the donor was a healthy Caucasian. The CDR3 runs 15 residues. Unmatched junction bases numbered 6, after V lost 5 bases and J lost 8 bases. Germline CDR1 and CDR2: MNHEY and SVGAGI. The sample consisted of naive T cells sorted from blood. This TCR derives from a man between 18 and 35 years old in good health. This chain uses TRBV6-5 with TRBJ2-1; 13 positions agree with TRBD2. The CDR3 reads CASSTSTSGRYEQFF. CDR3 sequence (DNA): TGTGCCAGCAGTACATCGACTAGCGGGAGGTATGAGCAGTTCTTC.